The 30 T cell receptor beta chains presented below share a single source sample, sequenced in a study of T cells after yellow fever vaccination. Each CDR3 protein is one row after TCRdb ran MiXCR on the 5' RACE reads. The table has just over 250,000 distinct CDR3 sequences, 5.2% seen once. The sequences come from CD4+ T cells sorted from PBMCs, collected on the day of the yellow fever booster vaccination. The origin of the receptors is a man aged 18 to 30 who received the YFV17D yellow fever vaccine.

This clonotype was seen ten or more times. The CDR3: CASSQKGPLQVTDTQYF. The CDR3 nucleotides are TGTGCCAGCAGCCAAAAGGGACCCCTGCAGGTGACAGATACGCAGTATTTT. The rearrangement uses TRBV14 and TRBJ2-3, with D perhaps assigned TRBD1 or TRBD2 (5 bases each). This CDR3 has 17 amino acids. From germline, CDR1 is SGHDN and CDR2 FVKESK. Trimming took 2 bases from V and 3 from J, leaving 18 bases between them. Together with reference TRBV14 and TRBJ2-3, the CDR3 gives the full variable domain: EAGVTQFPSHSVIEKGQTVTLRCDPISGHDNLYWYRRVMGKEIKFLLHFVKESKQDESGMPNNRFLAERTGGTYSTLKVQPAELEDSGVYFCASSQKGPLQVTDTQYFGPGTRLTVL.

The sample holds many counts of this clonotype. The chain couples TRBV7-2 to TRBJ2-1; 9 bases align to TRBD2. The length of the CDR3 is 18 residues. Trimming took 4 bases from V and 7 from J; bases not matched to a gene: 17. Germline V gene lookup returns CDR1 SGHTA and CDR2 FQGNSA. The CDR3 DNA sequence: TGTGCCAGCAGCTACCCCGACCTGACTAGCGGATATGGAAATGAGCAGTTCTTC. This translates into CASSYPDLTSGYGNEQFF.

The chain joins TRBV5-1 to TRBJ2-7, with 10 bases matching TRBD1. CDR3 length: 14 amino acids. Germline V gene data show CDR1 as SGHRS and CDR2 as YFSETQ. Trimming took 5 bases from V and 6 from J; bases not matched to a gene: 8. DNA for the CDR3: TGCGCCAGCAGGCGTCCGGGACAGGGGTTCGAGCAGTACTTC. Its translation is CASRRPGQGFEQYF.

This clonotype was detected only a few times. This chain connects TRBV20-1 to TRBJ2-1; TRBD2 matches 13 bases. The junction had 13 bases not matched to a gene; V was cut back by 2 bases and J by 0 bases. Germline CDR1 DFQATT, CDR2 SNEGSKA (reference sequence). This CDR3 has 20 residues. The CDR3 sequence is CSARSSGGTSGASSYNEQFF. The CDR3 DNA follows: TGCAGTGCTAGATCGAGCGGAGGGACTAGCGGGGCCAGCTCCTACAATGAGCAGTTCTTC.

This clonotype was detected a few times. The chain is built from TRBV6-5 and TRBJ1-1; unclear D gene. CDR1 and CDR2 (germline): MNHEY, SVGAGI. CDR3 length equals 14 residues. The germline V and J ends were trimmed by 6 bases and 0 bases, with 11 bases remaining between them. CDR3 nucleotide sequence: TGTGCCAGCAGAACCATAGGTGTGAACACTGAAGCTTTCTTT. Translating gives CASRTIGVNTEAFF.

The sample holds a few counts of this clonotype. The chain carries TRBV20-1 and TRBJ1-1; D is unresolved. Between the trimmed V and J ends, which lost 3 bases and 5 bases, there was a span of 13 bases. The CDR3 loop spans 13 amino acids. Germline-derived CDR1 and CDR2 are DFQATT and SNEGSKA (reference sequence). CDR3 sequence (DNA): TGCAGTGCTAGTCTGTACCAGGAAACTGAAGCTTTCTTT. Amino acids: CSASLYQETEAFF.

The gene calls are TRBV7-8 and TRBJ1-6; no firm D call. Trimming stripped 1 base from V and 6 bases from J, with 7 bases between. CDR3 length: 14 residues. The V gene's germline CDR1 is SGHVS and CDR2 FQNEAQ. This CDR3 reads CASSLGRTNSPLHF. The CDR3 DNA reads TGTGCCAGCAGCTTAGGACGGACTAATTCACCCCTCCACTTT.

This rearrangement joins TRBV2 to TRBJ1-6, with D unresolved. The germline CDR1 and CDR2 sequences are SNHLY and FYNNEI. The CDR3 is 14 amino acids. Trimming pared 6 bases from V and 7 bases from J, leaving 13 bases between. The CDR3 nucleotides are TGTGCCAGCAGCCCCCTGGCCGGGAATTCACCCCTCCACTTT. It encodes CASSPLAGNSPLHF.

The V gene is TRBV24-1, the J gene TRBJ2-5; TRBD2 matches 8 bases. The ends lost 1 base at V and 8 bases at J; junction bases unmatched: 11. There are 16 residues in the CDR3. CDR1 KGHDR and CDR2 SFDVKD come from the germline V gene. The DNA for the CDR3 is TGTGCCACCAGTGATTTTAGCGGGACGAACCCTTCCACCCAGTACTTC. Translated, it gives CATSDFSGTNPSTQYF.

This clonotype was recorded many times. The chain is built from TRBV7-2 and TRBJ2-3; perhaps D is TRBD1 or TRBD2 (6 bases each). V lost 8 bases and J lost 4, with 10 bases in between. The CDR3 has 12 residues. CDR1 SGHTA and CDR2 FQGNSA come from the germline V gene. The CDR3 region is CASEGGSDTQYF. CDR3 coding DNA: TGTGCCAGCGAGGGGGGTTCAGATACGCAGTATTTT.

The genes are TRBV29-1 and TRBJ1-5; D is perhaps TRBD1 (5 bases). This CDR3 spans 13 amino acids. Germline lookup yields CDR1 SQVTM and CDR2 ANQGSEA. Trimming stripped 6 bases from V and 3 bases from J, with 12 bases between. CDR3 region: CSVGDGINQPQHF. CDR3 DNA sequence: TGCAGCGTGGGGGACGGAATCAATCAGCCCCAGCATTTT.

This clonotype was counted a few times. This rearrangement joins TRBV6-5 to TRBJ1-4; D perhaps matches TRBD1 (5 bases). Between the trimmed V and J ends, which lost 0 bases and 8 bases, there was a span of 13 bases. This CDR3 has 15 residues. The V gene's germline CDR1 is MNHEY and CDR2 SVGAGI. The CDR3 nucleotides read TGTGCCAGCAGTTACTCGAGAGGGGTGAGGGAAAAACTGTTTTTT. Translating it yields CASSYSRGVREKLFF.

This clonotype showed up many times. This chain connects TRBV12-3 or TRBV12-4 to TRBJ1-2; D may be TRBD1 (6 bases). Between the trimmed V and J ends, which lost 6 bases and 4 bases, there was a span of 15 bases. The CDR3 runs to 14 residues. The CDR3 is CASSLDRISYGYTF. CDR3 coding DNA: TGTGCCAGCAGCCTGGACAGAATTTCCTATGGCTACACCTTC.

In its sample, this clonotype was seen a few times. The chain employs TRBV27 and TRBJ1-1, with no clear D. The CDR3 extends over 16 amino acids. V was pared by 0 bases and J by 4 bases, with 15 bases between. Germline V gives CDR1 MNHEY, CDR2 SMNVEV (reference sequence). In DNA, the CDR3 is TGTGCCAGCAGTTTATCCACAGTGAAGGATCTCACTGAAGCTTTCTTT. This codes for CASSLSTVKDLTEAFF.

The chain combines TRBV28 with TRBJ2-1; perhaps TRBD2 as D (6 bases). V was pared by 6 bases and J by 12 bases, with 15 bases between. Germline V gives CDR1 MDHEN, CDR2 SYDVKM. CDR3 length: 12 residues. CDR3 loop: CASSPRLVPQFF. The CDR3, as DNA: TGTGCCAGCAGCCCCCGACTAGTTCCGCAGTTCTTC.

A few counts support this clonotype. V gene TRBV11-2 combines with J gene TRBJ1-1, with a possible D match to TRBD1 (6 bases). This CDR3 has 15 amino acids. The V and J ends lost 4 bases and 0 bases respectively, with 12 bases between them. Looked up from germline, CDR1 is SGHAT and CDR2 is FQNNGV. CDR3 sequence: CASSYRQEMNTEAFF. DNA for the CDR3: TGTGCCAGCAGCTACCGACAGGAGATGAACACTGAAGCTTTCTTT.

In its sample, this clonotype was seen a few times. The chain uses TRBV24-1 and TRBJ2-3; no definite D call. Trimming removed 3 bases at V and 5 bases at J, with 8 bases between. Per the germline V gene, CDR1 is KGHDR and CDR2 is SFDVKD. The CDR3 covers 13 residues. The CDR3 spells CATSDGIEDTQYF. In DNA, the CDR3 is TGTGCCACCAGTGATGGTATAGAAGATACGCAGTATTTT.

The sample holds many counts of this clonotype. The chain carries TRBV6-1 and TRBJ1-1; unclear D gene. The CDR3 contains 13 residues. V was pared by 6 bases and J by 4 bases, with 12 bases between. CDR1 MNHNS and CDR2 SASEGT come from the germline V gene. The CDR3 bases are TGTGCCAGCAGGGGCGCGTCCGGCACTGAAGCTTTCTTT. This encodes CASRGASGTEAFF.

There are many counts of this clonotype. CDR3 nucleotides: TGTGCCAGCAGCTTAGCGCCACAGGGGGCGGGTGAGACCCAGTACTTC. Its protein is CASSLAPQGAGETQYF. The rearrangement joins TRBV7-6 to TRBJ2-5, with TRBD1 matching over 9 bases. Germline CDR1 SGHVS, CDR2 FNYEAQ. The CDR3 sequence is 16 residues long. The junction had 7 bases not matched to a gene; V was cut back by 0 bases and J by 5 bases. The entire variable domain, with the rest obtained from reference TRBV7-6 and TRBJ2-5, is as follows: GAGVSQSPRYKVTKRGQDVALRCDPISGHVSLYWYRQALGQGPEFLTYFNYEAQQDKSGLPNDRFSAERPEGSISTLTIQRTEQRDSAMYRCASSLAPQGAGETQYFGPGTRLLVL.

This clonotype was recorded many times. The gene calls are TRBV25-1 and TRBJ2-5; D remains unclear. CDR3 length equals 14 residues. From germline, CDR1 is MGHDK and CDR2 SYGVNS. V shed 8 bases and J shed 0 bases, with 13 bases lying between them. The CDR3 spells CASALDQHQETQYF. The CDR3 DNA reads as TGTGCCAGCGCCCTAGACCAACACCAAGAGACCCAGTACTTC. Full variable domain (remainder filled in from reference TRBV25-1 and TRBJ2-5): EADIYQTPRYLVIGTGKKITLECSQTMGHDKMYWYQQDPGMELHLIHYSYGVNSTEKGDLSSESTVSRIRTEHFPLTLESARPSHTSQYLCASALDQHQETQYFGPGTRLLVL.

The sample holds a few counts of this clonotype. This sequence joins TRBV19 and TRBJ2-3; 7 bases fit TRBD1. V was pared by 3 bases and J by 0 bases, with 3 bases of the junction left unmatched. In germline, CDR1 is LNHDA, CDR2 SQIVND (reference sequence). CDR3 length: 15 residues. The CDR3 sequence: CASSIQTGSTDTQYF. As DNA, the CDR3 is TGTGCCAGTAGTATTCAGACAGGGAGCACAGATACGCAGTATTTT.

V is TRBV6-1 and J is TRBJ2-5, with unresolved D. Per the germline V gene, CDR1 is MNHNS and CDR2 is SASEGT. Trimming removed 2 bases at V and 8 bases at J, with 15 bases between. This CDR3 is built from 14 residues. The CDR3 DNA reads TGTGCCAGCAGTGAAAGTGTTTCGGTAACCACCCAGTACTTC. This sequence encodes CASSESVSVTTQYF.

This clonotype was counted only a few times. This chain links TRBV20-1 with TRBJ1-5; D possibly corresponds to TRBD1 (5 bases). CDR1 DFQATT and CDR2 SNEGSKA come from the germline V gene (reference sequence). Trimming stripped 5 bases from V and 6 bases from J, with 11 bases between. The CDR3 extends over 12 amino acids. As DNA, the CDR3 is TGCAGTGCTCTGGCCGGGACTCAGCCCCAGCATTTT. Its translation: CSALAGTQPQHF.

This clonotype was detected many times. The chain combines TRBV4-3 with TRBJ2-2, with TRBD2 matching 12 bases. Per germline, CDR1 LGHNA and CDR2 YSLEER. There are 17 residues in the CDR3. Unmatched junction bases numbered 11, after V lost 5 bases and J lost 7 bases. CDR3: CASSDAASGGADGELFF. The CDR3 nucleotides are TGCGCCAGCAGCGACGCGGCTAGCGGGGGGGCCGACGGGGAGCTGTTTTTT.

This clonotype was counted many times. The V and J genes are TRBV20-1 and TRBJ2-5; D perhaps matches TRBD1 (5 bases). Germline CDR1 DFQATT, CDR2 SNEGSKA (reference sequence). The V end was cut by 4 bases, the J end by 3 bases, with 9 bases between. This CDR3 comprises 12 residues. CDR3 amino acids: CSATTVKETQYF. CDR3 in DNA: TGCAGTGCTACGACAGTGAAAGAGACCCAGTACTTC.

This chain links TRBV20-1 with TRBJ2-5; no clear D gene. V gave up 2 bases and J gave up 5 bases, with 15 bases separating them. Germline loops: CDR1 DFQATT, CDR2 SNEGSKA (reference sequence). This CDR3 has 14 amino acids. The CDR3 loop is CSARKIFTGETQYF. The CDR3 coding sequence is TGCAGTGCTAGAAAGATCTTCACTGGCGAGACCCAGTACTTC.

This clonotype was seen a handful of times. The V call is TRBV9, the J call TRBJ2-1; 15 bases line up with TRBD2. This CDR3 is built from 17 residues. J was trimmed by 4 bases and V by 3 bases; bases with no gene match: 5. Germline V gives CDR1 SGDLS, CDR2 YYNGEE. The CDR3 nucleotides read TGTGCCAGCAGCGGGACTAGCGGGGGGGCCGGGTACAATGAGCAGTTCTTC. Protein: CASSGTSGGAGYNEQFF.

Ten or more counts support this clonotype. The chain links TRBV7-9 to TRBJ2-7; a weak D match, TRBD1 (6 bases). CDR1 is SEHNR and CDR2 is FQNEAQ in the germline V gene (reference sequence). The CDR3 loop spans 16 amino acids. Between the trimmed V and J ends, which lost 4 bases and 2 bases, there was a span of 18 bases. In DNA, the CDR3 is TGTGCCAGCAGCTATACAGGGAGTCGGGACCCCTACGAGCAGTACTTC. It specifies CASSYTGSRDPYEQYF. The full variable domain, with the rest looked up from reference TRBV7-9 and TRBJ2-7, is DTGVSQNPRHKITKRGQNVTFRCDPISEHNRLYWYRQTLGQGPEFLTYFQNEAQLEKSRLLSDRFSAERPKGSFSTLEIQRTEQGDSAMYLCASSYTGSRDPYEQYFGPGTRLTVT.

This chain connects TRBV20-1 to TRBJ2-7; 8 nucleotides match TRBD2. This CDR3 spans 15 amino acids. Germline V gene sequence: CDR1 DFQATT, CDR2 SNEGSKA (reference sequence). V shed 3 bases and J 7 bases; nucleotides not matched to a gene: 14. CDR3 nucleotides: TGCAGTGCTAGGCCACCGGGGGGGGCTTCGGGGGAGCAGTACTTC. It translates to CSARPPGGASGEQYF.

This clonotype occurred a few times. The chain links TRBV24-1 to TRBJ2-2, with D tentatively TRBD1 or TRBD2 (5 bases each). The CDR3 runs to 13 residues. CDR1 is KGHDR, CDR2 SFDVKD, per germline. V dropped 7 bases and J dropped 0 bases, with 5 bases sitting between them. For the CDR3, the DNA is TGTGCCACCAGGGGGGCGAACACCGGGGAGCTGTTTTTT. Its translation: CATRGANTGELFF.